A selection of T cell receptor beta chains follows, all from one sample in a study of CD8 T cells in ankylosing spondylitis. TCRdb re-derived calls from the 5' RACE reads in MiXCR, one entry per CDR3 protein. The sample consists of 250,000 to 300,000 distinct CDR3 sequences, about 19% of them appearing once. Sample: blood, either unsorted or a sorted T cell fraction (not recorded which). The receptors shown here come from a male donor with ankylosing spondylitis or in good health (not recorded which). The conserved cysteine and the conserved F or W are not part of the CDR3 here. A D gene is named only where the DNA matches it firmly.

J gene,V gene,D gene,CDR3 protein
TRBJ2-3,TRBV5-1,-,ASSLVSVGDTQY
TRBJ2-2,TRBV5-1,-,ASSLGLGANTGELF
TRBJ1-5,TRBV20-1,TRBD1,SATGTGGSNQPQH
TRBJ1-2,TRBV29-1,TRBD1,SVGGQPNYGYT
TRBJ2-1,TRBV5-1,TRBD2,ASSPAGGSEQF
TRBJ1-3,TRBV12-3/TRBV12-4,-,ASSLALGDKAY
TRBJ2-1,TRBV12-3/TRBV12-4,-,ASSPRDGVSYNEQF
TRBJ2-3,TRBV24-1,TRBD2,ATSSSAGGPDTQY
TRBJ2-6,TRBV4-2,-,ASSQETARTGANVLT
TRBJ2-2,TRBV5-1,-,ASSSSTGNTGELF
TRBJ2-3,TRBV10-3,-,AISDSGFGTDTQY
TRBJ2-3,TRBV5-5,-,ASRQDSSDTQY
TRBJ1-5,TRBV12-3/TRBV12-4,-,ASSRTPVSNQPQH
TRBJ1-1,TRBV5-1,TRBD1,ASSLQTGGTEAF
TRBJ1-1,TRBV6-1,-,ASSEALLGGLYTEAF
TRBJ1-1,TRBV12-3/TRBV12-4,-,ASSLYDGKAF
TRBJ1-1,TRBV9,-,ASSVAPTPDTEAF
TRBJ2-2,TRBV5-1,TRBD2,ASKSLGGSGTGELF
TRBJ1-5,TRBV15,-,ATSREPGGQPQH
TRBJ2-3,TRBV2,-,ASSAGDTNTNTQY
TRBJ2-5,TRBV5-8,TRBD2,DSCLPHGAGGETQY
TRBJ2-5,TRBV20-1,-,SASTGSQETQY
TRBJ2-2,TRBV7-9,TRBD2,ASSYRLAGGPGELF
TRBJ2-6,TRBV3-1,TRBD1,ASSQPTGSGANVLT
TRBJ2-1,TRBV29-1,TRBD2,SARLAGEGNEQF
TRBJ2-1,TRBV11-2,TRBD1,ASSLAPQGASYNEQF
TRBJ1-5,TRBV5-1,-,ASSLEDGRNQPQH
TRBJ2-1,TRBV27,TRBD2,ASSKTSGYNEQF
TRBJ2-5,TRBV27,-,ASSSRYQETQY
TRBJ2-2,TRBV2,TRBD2,ASSVRVAGLNKNTGELF
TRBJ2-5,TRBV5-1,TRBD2,ASKASGGASTQETQY
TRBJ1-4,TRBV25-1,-,ASSTGGAGEKLF
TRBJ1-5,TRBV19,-,ASSMISSNQPQH
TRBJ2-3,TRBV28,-,ASSSRAAGASTDTQY
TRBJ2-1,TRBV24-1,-,ATSDGGQSGEQF
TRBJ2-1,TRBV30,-,AWSKLEGEQF
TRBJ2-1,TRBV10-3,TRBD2,AISAGTSSGEQF
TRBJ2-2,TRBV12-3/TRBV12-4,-,ASTLEGGPNTGELF
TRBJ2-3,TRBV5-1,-,ASSFAGDLRDTQY
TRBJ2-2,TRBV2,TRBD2,ATIVGTSGNTGELF
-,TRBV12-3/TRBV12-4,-,ASSPPGELH
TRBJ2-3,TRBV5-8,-,ASSLSGGHTQY
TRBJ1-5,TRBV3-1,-,ASSQATGVQPQH